Presented here are 6 T cell receptor beta chains from one specimen sequenced in a study of shared clonotypes between healthy human individuals. The table came from immunoSEQ multiplex PCR; TCRdb's copy has only in-frame clones and leaves some out. In the table there are more than 400,000 clones, 95% to 97% of which are singletons. Sequencing input: naive CD4+ T cells sorted from blood. Subset in this sample: CD45RA+ positively selected. Every receptor here comes from a woman in her 30s in good health.

This clone was seen once. V is TRBV27 and J is TRBJ2-2, with D unclear. The CDR3 covers 15 residues. Per germline, CDR1 MNHEY and CDR2 SMNVEV (reference sequence). Trimming left V 5 bases short and J 1 base short, with 11 bases between. In DNA form, the CDR3 reads TGTGCCAGCAGTCAGACTCCTGTGAACACCGGGGAGCTGTTTTTT. Translated: CASSQTPVNTGELFF.

With regard to this clone: Within the sample, other DNA sequences also encode this same CDR3. The genes are TRBV28 and TRBJ1-4; no definite D call. Germline lookup yields CDR1 MDHEN and CDR2 SYDVKM. The CDR3 contains 11 residues. Trimming shortened V by 3 bases and J by 8 bases, and 4 bases separated the two germline ends. CDR3 bases: TGTGCCAGCAGTTTTCGGGAAAAACTGTTTTTT. It is translated as CASSFREKLFF.

The genes are TRBV10-3 and TRBJ2-1, with D perhaps matching TRBD1 or TRBD2 (5 bases each). There are 14 residues in the CDR3. With 3 bases removed from V and 2 bases from J, the gap between germline ends came to 8 bases. Germline CDR1 reads ENHRY; CDR2 reads SYGVKD. CDR3 amino acids: CAISDSGPYNEQFF. The CDR3 DNA reads as TGTGCCATCAGTGACTCGGGACCCTACAATGAGCAGTTCTTC.

The CDR3 DNA follows: TGTGCCAGCAGGGGGGGTTATTCCTACGAGCAGTACTTC. Translated, it gives CASRGGYSYEQYF. J is TRBJ2-7 and V is TRBV7-6; TRBD2 is a possible D gene (6 bases). CDR1 SGHVS and CDR2 FNYEAQ come from the germline V gene. V was shortened by 6 bases and J by 1 base, with 10 bases between the two germline ends. This CDR3 is built from 13 residues.

This clone was seen once. This rearrangement joins TRBV2 to TRBJ1-6, with a weak D call TRBD1 (6 bases). The CDR3 sequence is 14 residues long. CDR1 and CDR2 from the germline V gene are SNHLY and FYNNEI. V was clipped by 6 bases and J by 7 bases, with 13 bases between them. This CDR3 is CASRTQGRNSPLHF. For the CDR3, the DNA is TGTGCCAGCAGGACTCAGGGGCGGAATTCACCCCTCCACTTT.

The chain employs TRBV5-6 and TRBJ1-1; TRBD1 might be the D (5 bases). Per the germline V gene, CDR1 is SGHDT and CDR2 is YYEEEE. This CDR3 spans 12 amino acids. V lost 0 bases and J lost 11, with 11 bases in between. CDR3 in amino acids: CASSLADTAAFF. The CDR3 coding sequence is TGTGCCAGCAGCTTGGCGGACACCGCGGCTTTCTTT. Using reference TRBV5-6 and TRBJ1-1 for the parts outside the CDR3, the full variable domain is DAGVTQSPTHLIKTRGQQVTLRCSPKSGHDTVSWYQQALGQGPQFIFQYYEEEERQRGNFPDRFSGHQFPNYSSELNVNALLLGDSALYLCASSLADTAAFFGQGTRLTVV.